A single sample gave rise to the 9 T cell receptor beta chains below, sequenced in a study. TCRdb used MiXCR to reprocess the 5' RACE reads, holding one entry per CDR3 protein. The sample carries approximately 50,000 distinct CDR3 sequences, about 25% recorded once. Cells sorted as Tregs were CD4+, CD25+ and CD127-/low. Sequencing was performed on tumor-infiltrating Tregs sorted from the breast tumor. These receptors all come from a female donor with breast cancer.

This clonotype was detected only a few times. The V gene is TRBV20-1, the J gene TRBJ1-2; no clear D. The germline V gene encodes CDR1 DFQATT and CDR2 SNEGSKA (reference sequence). Trimming removed 1 base from V and 5 bases from J, with 11 bases in between. This CDR3 contains 13 residues. CDR3 region: CSARGSVGYGYTF. The DNA for the CDR3 is TGCAGTGCTAGAGGATCGGTGGGGTATGGCTACACCTTC.

A word on this clonotype: An end of the junction differs from the germline gene, which may be a read error. This sequence joins TRBV6-2 or TRBV6-3 and TRBJ1-3; D remains ambiguous. Germline loops: CDR1 MNHEY, CDR2 SVGEGT. The CDR3 consists of 14 residues. Written as DNA, the CDR3 is TGTACCAGCAGTGAGATCAACTCTGGAAACACCATATATTTT. Translating it yields CTSSEINSGNTIYF.

With respect to this clonotype: The junction shows a germline mismatch at one end, possibly a read error. This rearrangement joins TRBV7-2 to TRBJ1-2; D is perhaps TRBD1 (5 bases). Germline V CDR1 and CDR2: SGHTA, FQGNSA. This CDR3 region has 16 residues. CDR3 DNA: TGTGCCAGCGGCTTAAGCTTGGGGGAATTCTGGTATGGCTACACCTTC. This encodes CASGLSLGEFWYGYTF.

The chain links TRBV20-1 to TRBJ2-3, with D perhaps matching TRBD1 or TRBD2 (5 bases each). V was shortened by 5 bases and J by 5 bases, with 14 bases between the two germline ends. Germline CDR1 reads DFQATT; CDR2 reads SNEGSKA (reference sequence). The CDR3 is made up of 13 amino acids. The CDR3 region has the DNA TGCAGTGCTTGGGACCGCGCGGTAGATACGCAGTATTTT. Its translation: CSAWDRAVDTQYF.

The genes are TRBV27 and TRBJ2-7; D not certain. The CDR3 is 14 amino acids. Germline V gene sequence: CDR1 MNHEY, CDR2 SMNVEV (reference sequence). V was shortened by 7 bases and J by 0 bases, with 13 bases between the two germline ends. CDR3 in DNA: TGTGCCAGCACCCTGCGGAATACCTCCTACGAGCAGTACTTC. It yields the protein CASTLRNTSYEQYF.

This clonotype appeared a few times. The genes are TRBV3-1 and TRBJ2-7; D is uncertain. Deletions cut 3 bases from V and 4 bases from J, with 7 bases between. From germline, CDR1 is LGHDT and CDR2 YNNKEL (reference sequence). The CDR3 runs to 12 residues. CDR3 nucleotide sequence: TGTGCCAGCAGCCAGTTTTCTTACGAGCAGTACTTC. Its protein product is CASSQFSYEQYF.

For this clonotype: The junction does not match germline at one end; this may be a read error. This rearrangement joins TRBV6-1 to TRBJ2-7; 7 bases agree with TRBD1. Looked up from germline, CDR1 is MNHNS and CDR2 is SASEGT. This CDR3 has 14 residues. The chain's CDR3 is CTSSPDRVSYEQYF. CDR3 DNA sequence: TGTACCAGCAGTCCCGACAGGGTATCCTACGAGCAGTACTTC.

There are many counts of this clonotype. The chain combines TRBV12-3 or TRBV12-4 with TRBJ1-6, with TRBD1 as a possible D gene (5 bases). Trimming left V 8 bases short and J 8 bases short, with 13 bases between. The CDR3 covers 13 residues. Written as DNA, the CDR3 is TGTGCCAGCCGACGCCAGGGCGATTCACCCCTCCACTTT. Amino acids: CASRRQGDSPLHF.

This chain uses TRBV20-1 with TRBJ2-1, with 8 bases lining up with TRBD2. Unmatched junction bases numbered 11, after V lost 4 bases and J lost 3 bases. The CDR3 spans 16 residues. Germline V gene lookup returns CDR1 DFQATT and CDR2 SNEGSKA (reference sequence). The CDR3 DNA reads as TGCAGTGCTAATTCAAAGCGGGAGATAAACTACAATGAGCAGTTCTTC. This codes for CSANSKREINYNEQFF.